One and the same sample provided the 32 T cell receptor beta chains below, sequenced in a study of T cell repertoires in cytomegalovirus infection. TCRdb reprocessed the reads with MiXCR, giving one entry per CDR3 protein. The sample lists 510,000 or so distinct CDR3 sequences; approximately 26% were seen once. Sequencing input: PBMCs. The receptors were gathered from a human donor in good health (CMV status not recorded). Some clones in this sample may be carry-over from other donors' samples.

A few counts support this clonotype. The chain carries TRBV29-1 and TRBJ2-2, with D possibly matching TRBD2 (6 bases). V dropped 4 bases and J dropped 0 bases, with 12 bases sitting between them. CDR1 SQVTM and CDR2 ANQGSEA come from the germline V gene. The CDR3 covers 15 residues. CDR3 loop: CSVVLRGANTGELFF. The DNA of the CDR3 is TGCAGCGTTGTGCTGCGGGGTGCGAACACCGGGGAGCTGTTTTTT.

The chain uses TRBV28 and TRBJ1-2; D might be TRBD1 (6 bases). This CDR3 has 15 residues. Trimming left V 2 bases short and J 5 bases short, with 15 bases between. Germline-derived CDR1 and CDR2 are MDHEN and SYDVKM. The CDR3 sequence: CASSLPGGGGYGYTF. The CDR3, as DNA: TGTGCCAGCAGTTTACCAGGCGGGGGCGGGTATGGCTACACCTTC.

This clonotype was seen a handful of times. V usage is TRBV5-4 and J usage is TRBJ2-5, with TRBD2 matching 9 bases. In germline, CDR1 is SGHNT, CDR2 YYREEE (reference sequence). Trimming cost V 0 bases and J 4 bases; bases outside gene matches: 10. The CDR3 loop spans 17 amino acids. The DNA for the CDR3 is TGTGCCAGCAGCTTGGCCGGTGGCGGGAGGGCCACAGAGACCCAGTACTTC. Amino acids: CASSLAGGGRATETQYF.

In DNA, the CDR3 is TGCAGCGTTCGAGGGGATTCGAGGGGCGAGCAGTACTTC. Residues: CSVRGDSRGEQYF. V and J are TRBV29-1 and TRBJ2-7, with D perhaps being TRBD1 or TRBD2 (5 bases each). This CDR3 has 13 residues. V gave up 5 bases and J gave up 6 bases, with 17 bases separating them. CDR1 is SQVTM and CDR2 is ANQGSEA in the germline V gene.

CDR3 nucleotides: TGTGCCAGCAGCTTAGGTCTACCGAGGGTCCATGAGCAGTTCTTC. It encodes CASSLGLPRVHEQFF. V gene TRBV7-9 combines with J gene TRBJ2-1, with D perhaps matching TRBD2 (5 bases). V was shortened by 1 base and J by 8 bases, with 15 bases between the two germline ends. Germline CDR1 SEHNR, CDR2 FQNEAQ (reference sequence). The CDR3 runs 15 residues.

V and J are TRBV7-2 and TRBJ2-1; D not resolved. Germline loops: CDR1 SGHTA, CDR2 FQGNSA. V was pared by 4 bases and J by 7 bases, with 17 bases between. This CDR3 is 15 amino acids long. The CDR3 protein is CASSSRPAEVNEQFF. The CDR3 DNA sequence: TGTGCCAGCAGCTCCCGTCCCGCCGAGGTGAATGAGCAGTTCTTC.

The CDR3 reads CSVADPGDTEAFF. CDR3 DNA sequence: TGCAGCGTTGCCGACCCAGGGGACACTGAAGCTTTCTTT. V gene TRBV29-1 combines with J gene TRBJ1-1, with a possible D match to TRBD1 (6 bases). CDR1 and CDR2 (germline): SQVTM, ANQGSEA. The CDR3 extends over 13 amino acids. Trimming removed 4 bases at V and 3 bases at J, with 12 bases between.

The J gene is TRBJ1-1, the V gene TRBV7-8; 8 nucleotides align to TRBD1. V was pared by 2 bases and J by 4 bases, with 6 bases of the junction left unmatched. CDR3 length equals 15 residues. CDR1 and CDR2 from the germline V gene are SGHVS and FQNEAQ. The CDR3 bases are TGTGCCAGCAGCTTACAAGGACAGGGAGGCACTGAAGCTTTCTTT. Its protein is CASSLQGQGGTEAFF.

In regard to this clonotype: A much larger clone differs from this one at a single base, so this may be a read error. The chain recombines TRBV5-6 with TRBJ2-7; 8 nucleotides align to TRBD2. Trimming took 4 bases from V and 0 from J; bases not matched to a gene: 3. The germline V gene has CDR1 SGHDT and CDR2 YYEEEE. CDR3 size: 14 residues. The CDR3 DNA follows: TGTGCCAGCAGCCGACTAGCGAACTCCTACGAGCAGTACTTC. Residues: CASSRLANSYEQYF.

Details on this clonotype: The CDR3 does not close with the conserved phenylalanine or tryptophan, likely indicating a read error. This chain connects TRBV4-1 to TRBJ1-2; maybe TRBD1 (6 bases). This CDR3 comprises 15 residues. Germline CDR1 and CDR2: MGHRA and YSYEKL. V was pared by 0 bases and J by 4 bases, with 12 bases between. The CDR3 sequence: CASSQERGHIYGYTV. The CDR3 nucleotides read TGCGCCAGCAGCCAAGAAAGGGGACACATCTATGGCTACACCGTC.

The V gene is TRBV29-1, the J gene TRBJ2-4; D remains ambiguous. In germline, CDR1 is SQVTM, CDR2 ANQGSEA. The CDR3 length is 14 residues. V dropped 1 base and J dropped 3 bases, with 10 bases sitting between them. The CDR3 nucleotides read TGCAGCGTTGAAGGCAGGATGGACAAAAACATTCAGTACTTC. It codes for CSVEGRMDKNIQYF.

This clonotype was counted ten times or more. V usage is TRBV7-2 and J usage is TRBJ2-5, with D unclear. The germline V gene has CDR1 SGHTA and CDR2 FQGNSA. CDR3 length: 12 amino acids. The ends were cut back, 1 base at V and 6 bases at J, with 6 bases in the middle. The CDR3 here is CASSLVKKTQYF. The CDR3 DNA is TGTGCCAGCAGCTTAGTCAAGAAGACCCAGTACTTC. Based on the CDR3 plus reference TRBV7-2 and TRBJ2-5, the full variable domain is GAGVSQSPSNKVTEKGKDVELRCDPISGHTALYWYRQSLGQGLEFLIYFQGNSAPDKSGLPSDRFSAERTGGSVSTLTIQRTQQEDSAVYLCASSLVKKTQYFGPGTRLLVL.

This rearrangement joins TRBV5-1 to TRBJ2-3; 8 nucleotides line up with TRBD1. Germline-derived CDR1 and CDR2 are SGHRS and YFSETQ. The CDR3 length is 15 residues. With V trimmed by 3 bases and J by 4 bases, 7 bases remained unmatched. The CDR3 sequence: CASSSRTGSADTQYF. CDR3 DNA: TGCGCCAGCAGCTCCAGGACAGGGTCAGCAGATACGCAGTATTTT.

This clonotype was seen only a few times. The chain is built from TRBV9 and TRBJ2-1; no firm D call. Germline V lookup: CDR1 SGDLS, CDR2 YYNGEE. V lost 0 bases to trimming and J lost 6 bases, with 10 bases between them. The CDR3 runs 14 residues. CDR3 in DNA: TGTGCCAGCAGCGTAGGGGGTTTGACCAATGAGCAGTTCTTC. Its protein is CASSVGGLTNEQFF.

This chain joins TRBV12-3 or TRBV12-4 and TRBJ2-7; 9 bases are a match to TRBD1. V lost 1 base, J lost 7 bases, and 8 bases stayed unmatched. The CDR3 is made up of 15 amino acids. CDR3 in amino acids: CASSLGTGDIGEQYF. CDR3 bases: TGTGCCAGCAGTTTAGGGACAGGGGATATCGGGGAGCAGTACTTC.

The chain links TRBV7-8 to TRBJ2-7; D not certain. Germline V gene data show CDR1 as SGHVS and CDR2 as FQNEAQ. The CDR3 runs to 15 residues. Trimming cost V 2 bases and J 3 bases, with 14 bases left between them. The CDR3 here is CASSLRNGPDYEQYF. As DNA, the CDR3 is TGTGCCAGCAGCTTACGCAACGGGCCCGACTACGAGCAGTACTTC.

This clonotype was seen a few times. This rearrangement joins TRBV6-1 to TRBJ1-1; D uncertain. Germline V CDR1 and CDR2: MNHNS, SASEGT. V was clipped by 2 bases and J by 5 bases, with 9 bases between them. There are 13 residues in the CDR3. The DNA of the CDR3 is TGTGCCAGCAGTGAAATCAGAAGGACTGAAGCTTTCTTT. It yields the protein CASSEIRRTEAFF.

This clonotype occurred a few times. The chain links TRBV28 to TRBJ1-1, with D tentatively TRBD1 (5 bases). V lost 5 bases, J lost 10 bases, and 14 bases lay in between. Germline lookup yields CDR1 MDHEN and CDR2 SYDVKM. This CDR3 is built from 12 residues. The CDR3 is CASSPAGARAFF. In DNA, the CDR3 is TGTGCCAGCAGTCCCGCCGGGGCGCGAGCTTTCTTT.

This clonotype appeared many times. This sequence joins TRBV12-3 or TRBV12-4 and TRBJ2-3; the match to TRBD2 covers 8 bases. The V segment lost 6 bases and the J segment 6 bases; nucleotides outside the gene matches: 11. The CDR3 extends over 15 amino acids. The chain's CDR3 is CASSPGREGHDTQYF. Here the CDR3 DNA reads TGTGCCAGCAGCCCCGGACGGGAGGGCCACGATACGCAGTATTTT.

This clonotype was detected only a few times. This chain joins TRBV20-1 and TRBJ1-4; 8 bases are a match to TRBD1. This CDR3 region has 15 residues. The germline V gene has CDR1 DFQATT and CDR2 SNEGSKA (reference sequence). J lost 8 bases, V lost 0 bases, and 8 bases had no gene match. The CDR3 nucleotides are TGCAGTGCTAGAGACTCAGGGACAGGCTGGGAAAAACTGTTTTTT. Translation: CSARDSGTGWEKLFF.

This clonotype was seen more than once but under ten times. The chain uses TRBV2 and TRBJ2-1; D might be TRBD1 (6 bases). Trimming cost V 7 bases and J 1 base, with 17 bases left between them. Germline V CDR1 and CDR2: SNHLY, FYNNEI. The CDR3 extends over 16 amino acids. Here the CDR3 reads CASKYGQPQSYNEQFF. CDR3 nucleotide sequence: TGTGCCAGCAAATACGGACAGCCTCAATCCTACAATGAGCAGTTCTTC.

V gene TRBV6-2 or TRBV6-3 combines with J gene TRBJ2-2; TRBD2 is a possible D gene (6 bases). This CDR3 has 16 amino acids. Germline lookup yields CDR1 MNHEY and CDR2 SVGEGT. V lost 6 bases and J 3 bases, leaving 17 bases between the germline ends. The CDR3 sequence is CASRTTGTHYTGELFF. The CDR3 region has the DNA TGTGCCAGCAGGACGACCGGGACTCATTACACCGGGGAGCTGTTTTTT.

The chain couples TRBV19 to TRBJ2-5; tentatively, D is TRBD2 (5 bases). Looked up from germline, CDR1 is LNHDA and CDR2 is SQIVND (reference sequence). The CDR3 sequence is 15 residues long. Trimming shortened V by 3 bases and J by 5 bases, and 16 bases separated the two germline ends. The chain's CDR3 is CASSIDGVPGETQYF. The DNA for the CDR3 is TGTGCCAGTAGTATCGACGGGGTCCCTGGGGAGACCCAGTACTTC. The full variable domain, its missing parts supplied by reference TRBV19 and TRBJ2-5, is DGGITQSPKYLFRKEGQNVTLSCEQNLNHDAMYWYRQDPGQGLRLIYYSQIVNDFQKGDIAEGYSVSREKKESFPLTVTSAQKNPTAFYLCASSIDGVPGETQYFGPGTRLLVL.

This clonotype is a singleton in its sample. This chain connects TRBV4-3 to TRBJ2-4; no clear D gene. V lost 0 bases to trimming and J lost 6 bases, with 9 bases between them. The CDR3 is 14 residues long. Looked up from germline, CDR1 is LGHNA and CDR2 is YSLEER. CDR3 amino acids: CASSQDLTVNIQYF. In DNA form, the CDR3 reads TGCGCCAGCAGCCAAGACCTCACGGTAAACATTCAGTACTTC.

There are many counts of this clonotype. The chain carries TRBV7-2 and TRBJ2-3; D gene uncertain. Germline V gene sequence: CDR1 SGHTA, CDR2 FQGNSA. The CDR3 is 12 residues long. V lost 6 bases to trimming and J lost 8 bases, with 12 bases between them. CDR3 sequence reads: CASRSGGPTQYF. CDR3 in DNA: TGTGCCAGCAGGTCGGGCGGCCCTACGCAGTATTTT.

This clonotype showed up just a few times. The CDR3 region has the DNA TGTGCCAGCAGCTTAAAAGGAGGGTTGGCCGGGCAGTTCTTC. Protein: CASSLKGGLAGQFF. V gene TRBV11-3 combines with J gene TRBJ2-1; the D gene is possibly TRBD2 (6 bases). This CDR3 spans 14 amino acids. The V end was cut by 2 bases, the J end by 12 bases, with 17 bases between. Germline loops: CDR1 SGHNT, CDR2 YENEEA.

There are a few counts of this clonotype. This sequence joins TRBV12-3 or TRBV12-4 and TRBJ1-2, with D unclear. The CDR3 spans 13 residues. V was pared by 3 bases and J by 1 base, with 6 bases between. As DNA, the CDR3 is TGTGCCAGCAGTTTCGGCCTTAACTATGGCTACACCTTC. Its protein product is CASSFGLNYGYTF.

This clonotype has only a few counts. The genes are TRBV6-2 or TRBV6-3 and TRBJ2-1; TRBD2 aligns across 7 bases. J lost 5 bases, V lost 7 bases, and 5 bases had no gene match. The CDR3 sequence is 13 residues long. Germline lookup yields CDR1 MNHEY and CDR2 SVGEGT. DNA of the CDR3: TGTGCCAGCACTTCGCGGGGGAACAATGAGCAGTTCTTC. As protein: CASTSRGNNEQFF.

DNA of the CDR3: TGTGCCAGCAGTGAAGCGCTTCTGGGATTTTACAATGAGCAGTTCTTC. Encoded protein: CASSEALLGFYNEQFF. The chain carries TRBV6-1 and TRBJ2-1, with D unclear. The CDR3 spans 16 residues. CDR1 is MNHNS, CDR2 SASEGT, per germline. The V and J ends lost 0 bases and 4 bases respectively, with 13 bases between them.

The sample holds a few counts of this clonotype. The chain combines TRBV6-2 or TRBV6-3 with TRBJ2-7, with TRBD2 matching over 11 bases. With V trimmed by 0 bases and J by 2 bases, 9 bases remained unmatched. Germline V gene data show CDR1 as MNHEY and CDR2 as SVGEGT. This CDR3 region has 18 residues. The chain's CDR3 is CASSYSRTSGSLAYEQYV. The CDR3 DNA is TGTGCCAGCAGTTACTCGAGAACTAGCGGGAGTCTGGCCTACGAGCAGTACGTC.

This rearrangement joins TRBV29-1 to TRBJ2-3, with D hard to call. CDR1 and CDR2 (germline): SQVTM, ANQGSEA. Deletions cut 7 bases from V and 10 bases from J, with 12 bases between. The length of the CDR3 is 10 residues. The CDR3 DNA reads TGCAGCGGTGGACCGTCACCGCAGTATTTT. It translates to CSGGPSPQYF.

The J gene is TRBJ2-2, the V gene TRBV4-1; TRBD2 agrees at 8 bases. With V trimmed by 4 bases and J by 3 bases, 10 bases remained unmatched. CDR1 and CDR2 (germline): MGHRA, YSYEKL. The CDR3 has 17 residues. The CDR3 region has the DNA TGCGCCAGCAGCCGGCCCGTAGCGGGAAGGGACACCGGGGAGCTGTTTTTT. Its translation is CASSRPVAGRDTGELFF.